These 21 T cell receptor beta chains share one sample of origin, sequenced in a study of cytomegalovirus exposure and HLA in healthy donors. The PCR contained 60 Vbeta and 13 Jbeta primers. TCRdb's copy holds only in-frame clones and misses some; the assay was immunoSEQ multiplex PCR. The data contain about 76,000 clones, around 72% of them singletons. The sample consisted of PBMCs. The receptor set was obtained from a woman between 40 and 50 years old in good health and CMV-seropositive.

V gene TRBV25-1 combines with J gene TRBJ2-2; the match to TRBD1 covers 8 bases. This CDR3 spans 14 amino acids. The germline gives CDR1 MGHDK, CDR2 SYGVNS. V trimming: 6 bases; J trimming: 4 bases; junction bases outside the gene matches: 4. Here the CDR3 DNA reads TGTGCCAGCAGAGCGACAGGGGCCACCGGGGAGCTGTTTTTT. Translation: CASRATGATGELFF.

This clone was found once. The CDR3 loop reads CASSMRNTDTQYF. In DNA, the CDR3 is TGTGCCAGCAGTATGAGAAACACAGATACGCAGTATTTT. The rearrangement joins TRBV9 to TRBJ2-3; D gene uncertain. Per germline, CDR1 SGDLS and CDR2 YYNGEE. Trimming removed 5 bases from V and 2 bases from J, with 9 bases in between. The CDR3 spans 13 residues.

V is TRBV7-8 and J is TRBJ2-5; the match to TRBD2 covers 7 bases. Germline trimming cut 2 bases from V and 1 base from J; bases unmatched to any gene: 4. The CDR3 has 15 residues. The germline V gene has CDR1 SGHVS and CDR2 FQNEAQ. CDR3 sequence: CASSLQTSFQETQYF. The CDR3 bases are TGTGCCAGCAGCTTACAGACTAGCTTCCAAGAGACCCAGTACTTC.

This clone was detected only a few times. The chain employs TRBV28 and TRBJ1-5; the D is unclear. CDR1 is MDHEN and CDR2 is SYDVKM in the germline V gene. The CDR3 has 12 residues. V was cut by 7 bases and J by 6 bases, with 10 bases left in between. The CDR3 nucleotides are TGTGCCAGCAACGCCGGGATTCAGCCCCAGCATTTT. Protein: CASNAGIQPQHF.

The chain links TRBV11-2 to TRBJ2-1; D possibly corresponds to TRBD1 (6 bases). V lost 4 bases, J lost 2 bases, and 18 bases lay in between. The CDR3 runs to 17 residues. Germline V gives CDR1 SGHAT, CDR2 FQNNGV. This chain's CDR3 is CASSSSRGGRAYNEQFF. The CDR3 DNA sequence: TGTGCCAGCAGCTCCTCGCGTGGGGGCAGGGCCTACAATGAGCAGTTCTTC.

The V call is TRBV9, the J call TRBJ2-7; D call uncertain. Per germline, CDR1 SGDLS and CDR2 YYNGEE. The CDR3 consists of 13 residues. The V and J ends lost 4 bases and 5 bases respectively, with 13 bases between them. The CDR3 loop is CASSPQIADEQYF. For the CDR3, the DNA is TGTGCCAGCAGCCCTCAGATCGCGGACGAGCAGTACTTC. Filled out from reference TRBV9 and TRBJ2-7, the complete variable domain reads DSGVTQTPKHLITATGQRVTLRCSPRSGDLSVYWYQQSLDQGLQFLIQYYNGEERAKGNILERFSAQQFPDLHSELNLSSLELGDSALYFCASSPQIADEQYFGPGTRLTVT.

In DNA, the CDR3 is TGTGCCAGCAGTTCCAATAAAGGAGCGATAATGGAAAAACTGTTTTTT. Its translation: CASSSNKGAIMEKLFF. The gene calls are TRBV6-5 and TRBJ1-4; the D is unclear. The CDR3 spans 16 residues. Trimming left V 4 bases short and J 8 bases short, with 20 bases between. CDR1 and CDR2 from the germline V gene are MNHEY and SVGAGI.

This chain joins TRBV6-6 and TRBJ1-5; no firm D call. Deletions cut 5 bases from V and 0 bases from J, with 2 bases between. This CDR3 comprises 12 residues. CDR1 is MNHNY and CDR2 is SVGAGI in the germline V gene (reference sequence). The CDR3 loop is CASSHSNQPQHF. CDR3 bases: TGTGCCAGCAGTCATAGCAATCAGCCCCAGCATTTT.

This clone was counted only a few times. The chain has TRBV6-5 and TRBJ2-5; D remains ambiguous. The CDR3 has 15 residues. Trimming pared 2 bases from V and 4 bases from J, leaving 14 bases between. Germline V lookup: CDR1 MNHEY, CDR2 SVGAGI. The CDR3 bases are TGTGCCAGCAGTTACGTAACAGCCGCCGCAGAGACCCAGTACTTC. Protein: CASSYVTAAAETQYF.

The chain links TRBV5-1 to TRBJ2-1; 9 bases are shared with TRBD2. There are 15 residues in the CDR3. Trimming cost V 4 bases and J 7 bases; bases outside gene matches: 9. From germline, CDR1 is SGHRS and CDR2 YFSETQ. CDR3 coding DNA: TGCGCCAGCAGCCTTAGCGGGAGTAGGTTAAATGAGCAGTTCTTC. Protein: CASSLSGSRLNEQFF.

This rearrangement joins TRBV5-4 to TRBJ2-2; maybe TRBD2 (5 bases). The CDR3 is made up of 15 amino acids. Germline loops: CDR1 SGHNT, CDR2 YYREEE (reference sequence). V lost 0 bases and J lost 1, with 7 bases in between. DNA of the CDR3: TGTGCCAGCAGCTTGGACAGCGGGAACACCGGGGAGCTGTTTTTT. Its translation is CASSLDSGNTGELFF.

This chain joins TRBV28 and TRBJ1-1, with D possibly being TRBD1 (5 bases). The germline gives CDR1 MDHEN, CDR2 SYDVKM. Between the trimmed V and J ends, which lost 7 bases and 4 bases, there was a span of 10 bases. CDR3 length: 12 amino acids. CDR3 loop: CASNRISTEAFF. The DNA for the CDR3 is TGTGCCAGCAACAGGATCTCCACTGAAGCTTTCTTT.

The chain carries TRBV2 and TRBJ2-5; 7 nucleotides agree with TRBD1. Losses at the gene ends were 10 bases for V and 5 bases for J; bases not matched to a gene: 10. The CDR3 is 13 residues long. The V gene's germline CDR1 is SNHLY and CDR2 FYNNEI. CDR3 residues: CANATGIGETQYF. CDR3 coding DNA: TGTGCCAACGCGACAGGGATAGGGGAGACCCAGTACTTC.

A few counts support this clone. This rearrangement joins TRBV7-8 to TRBJ1-3, with D unclear. V dropped 2 bases and J dropped 4 bases, with 12 bases sitting between them. The CDR3 length is 15 residues. Germline V lookup: CDR1 SGHVS, CDR2 FQNEAQ. DNA for the CDR3: TGTGCCAGCAGCTTAATTCCTAGCATAGGAAACACCATATATTTT. It codes for CASSLIPSIGNTIYF.

This clone is a singleton in its sample. The V call is TRBV29-1, the J call TRBJ1-2; D gene unclear. CDR1 is SQVTM and CDR2 is ANQGSEA in the germline V gene. The V end lost 6 bases, the J end lost 7 bases, and 18 bases lay between the germline ends. The CDR3 runs 13 residues. This CDR3 reads CSVEEAPGSGYTF. In nucleotides, the CDR3 is TGCAGCGTGGAGGAGGCACCCGGCAGTGGCTACACCTTC. The whole variable domain, remainder taken from reference TRBV29-1 and TRBJ1-2, is SAVISQKPSRDICQRGTSLTIQCQVDSQVTMMFWYRQQPGQSLTLIATANQGSEATYESGFVIDKFPISRPNLTFSTLTVSNMSPEDSSIYLCSVEEAPGSGYTFGSGTRLTVV.

This clone was observed a few times. V is TRBV7-8 and J is TRBJ1-1; D gene uncertain. The CDR3 extends over 15 amino acids. The germline gives CDR1 SGHVS, CDR2 FQNEAQ. Trimming removed 0 bases at V and 5 bases at J, with 13 bases between. The chain's CDR3 is CASSLAGRTLTEAFF. The CDR3, as DNA: TGTGCCAGCAGCTTAGCAGGACGGACTTTAACTGAAGCTTTCTTT.

This clone was seen repeatedly, ten times or more. V usage is TRBV4-1 and J usage is TRBJ2-3; possible D gene TRBD2, 5 bases. CDR1 and CDR2 (germline): MGHRA, YSYEKL. Trimming pared 0 bases from V and 3 bases from J, leaving 10 bases between. CDR3 length equals 15 residues. DNA for the CDR3: TGCGCCAGCAGCCAAGAAGGGAGAGGGACAGATACGCAGTATTTT. It yields the protein CASSQEGRGTDTQYF.

The sample holds many counts of this clone. The chain joins TRBV4-3 to TRBJ1-1; 7 bases fit TRBD1. Germline lookup yields CDR1 LGHNA and CDR2 YSLEER. The CDR3 totals 14 residues. The V gene end was trimmed by 8 bases and the J gene end by 1 base; junction bases not matched to a gene: 7. CDR3 sequence (DNA): TGCGCCAGCGCCACGGGACAGTCGAACACTGAAGCTTTCTTT. As protein: CASATGQSNTEAFF.

The table lists this clone with a few counts. The V gene is TRBV7-6, the J gene TRBJ2-1; D gene ambiguous. The V gene lost 2 bases and the J gene lost 8 bases, with 13 bases spanning the gap. Germline assignment: CDR1 SGHVS and CDR2 FNYEAQ. The CDR3 contains 14 residues. CDR3 bases: TGTGCCAGCAGCTTACTGGGCGAATGGGATGAGCAGTTCTTC. This translates into CASSLLGEWDEQFF.

The chain employs TRBV2 and TRBJ1-1; D is unresolved. Germline V gene data show CDR1 as SNHLY and CDR2 as FYNNEI. Trimming pared 0 bases from V and 0 bases from J, leaving 8 bases between. CDR3 size: 15 residues. This CDR3 reads CASSEARGLNTEAFF. The CDR3 coding sequence is TGTGCCAGCAGTGAAGCGCGGGGATTGAACACTGAAGCTTTCTTT.

The chain recombines TRBV4-1 with TRBJ1-4; D not resolved. Trimming took 7 bases from V and 5 from J, leaving 14 bases between them. Germline V gene sequence: CDR1 MGHRA, CDR2 YSYEKL. CDR3 length: 14 amino acids. The CDR3 protein is CASTRGDQNEKLFF. For the CDR3, the DNA is TGCGCCAGCACTCGCGGTGACCAAAATGAAAAACTGTTTTTT.